A single sample is the source of the 32 T cell receptor beta chains below, sequenced in a study of cytomegalovirus exposure and HLA in healthy donors. Use of 60 Vbeta and 13 Jbeta primers characterized the PCR. Repertoires were generated with immunoSEQ multiplex PCR, while TCRdb's copy carries only in-frame clones and drops some. The sample contains about 190,000 clones, over 65% of which appear only once. Sequences were obtained from PBMCs. These receptors were taken from a man aged 40-49 years in good health and CMV-seropositive.

The chain links TRBV10-3 to TRBJ2-7; 10 bases agree with TRBD2. The CDR3 extends over 16 amino acids. Trimming cost V 2 bases and J 2 bases; bases outside gene matches: 6. Germline V CDR1 and CDR2: ENHRY, SYGVKD. Here the CDR3 DNA reads TGTGCCATCAGTGAGAGGGGCCTAGCGGGGGCCTACGAGCAGTACTTC. It yields the protein CAISERGLAGAYEQYF.

This clone occurred once. This same CDR3 is encoded by further DNA sequences in the sample. The V call is TRBV18, the J call TRBJ1-6, with no clear D. This CDR3 is built from 15 residues. Deletions cut 2 bases from V and 0 bases from J, with 5 bases between. The germline V gene has CDR1 KGHSH and CDR2 LQKENI. The CDR3 DNA sequence: TGTGCCAGCTCACCAGATAGCTCCTATAATTCACCCCTCCACTTT. It encodes CASSPDSSYNSPLHF.

The J gene is TRBJ1-1, the V gene TRBV5-1; D remains ambiguous. Trimming removed 0 bases from V and 1 base from J, with 4 bases in between. The CDR3 sequence is 13 residues long. CDR1 is SGHRS and CDR2 is YFSETQ in the germline V gene. As DNA, the CDR3 is TGCGCCAGCAGCTTGGCCCAGAACACTGAAGCTTTCTTT. The encoded protein is CASSLAQNTEAFF.

The chain employs TRBV7-2 and TRBJ2-7; D is ambiguous. The CDR3 length is 12 residues. With 2 bases removed from V and 7 bases from J, the gap between germline ends came to 9 bases. The germline gives CDR1 SGHTA, CDR2 FQGNSA. The CDR3 region has the DNA TGTGCCAGCAGCTTATTGGGCAGAGAGCAGTACTTC. Protein: CASSLLGREQYF.

J is TRBJ2-1 and V is TRBV7-3, with D possibly matching TRBD2 (6 bases). The CDR3 length is 16 residues. Germline-derived CDR1 and CDR2 are SGHTA and FQGTGA. The germline V and J ends were trimmed by 3 bases and 5 bases, with 17 bases remaining between them. Written as DNA, the CDR3 is TGTGCCAGCAGCTTGTTAGCGGTCCGACGTGACAATGAGCAGTTCTTC. As protein: CASSLLAVRRDNEQFF.

The rearrangement links TRBV28 to TRBJ2-7; 7 bases align to TRBD2. Per germline, CDR1 MDHEN and CDR2 SYDVKM. This CDR3 is 15 amino acids long. With V trimmed by 5 bases and J by 3 bases, 10 bases remained unmatched. The CDR3 sequence is CASSPLAKSLYEQYF. Written as DNA, the CDR3 is TGTGCCAGCAGTCCACTAGCGAAAAGCCTCTACGAGCAGTACTTC.

This chain links TRBV6-1 with TRBJ2-1; D not resolved. Germline assignment: CDR1 MNHNS and CDR2 SASEGT. The CDR3 loop spans 13 amino acids. V was shortened by 3 bases and J by 6 bases, with 9 bases between the two germline ends. The CDR3 here is CASSDGELNEQFF. The CDR3 DNA reads TGTGCCAGCAGTGACGGAGAGCTCAATGAGCAGTTCTTC.

The chain carries TRBV7-2 and TRBJ2-7; weak D call: TRBD2 (6 bases). The J call may be faulty, since TRBJ2-5 better matches the DNA end. Looked up from germline, CDR1 is SGHTA and CDR2 is FQGNSA. The CDR3 totals 13 residues. The CDR3 nucleotides are TGTGCCAGCAGCTTAATAGCGGAAGAGACCCAGTACTTC. This encodes CASSLIAEETQYF.

V usage is TRBV28 and J usage is TRBJ2-1, with D tentatively TRBD2 (5 bases). The CDR3 length is 12 residues. The V end lost 6 bases, the J end lost 4 bases, and 7 bases lay between the germline ends. The V gene's germline CDR1 is MDHEN and CDR2 SYDVKM. The CDR3 DNA reads TGTGCCAGCAGCTTAGCGTACAATGAGCAGTTCTTC. Translating it yields CASSLAYNEQFF.

This chain uses TRBV6-5 with TRBJ2-7; 10 bases align to TRBD1. With 7 bases clipped from V and 3 bases from J, the junction kept 9 bases outside the gene matches. The germline V gene encodes CDR1 MNHEY and CDR2 SVGAGI. The CDR3 is 15 amino acids. The CDR3 spells CASTSTGTGDYEQYF. Here the CDR3 DNA reads TGTGCCAGCACCTCTACCGGGACAGGGGACTACGAGCAGTACTTC.

V gene TRBV4-1 combines with J gene TRBJ2-3, with 8 nucleotides matching TRBD2. Germline loops: CDR1 MGHRA, CDR2 YSYEKL. The junction had 14 bases not matched to a gene; V was cut back by 1 base and J by 2 bases. CDR3 length: 19 amino acids. CDR3 loop: CASSQVFAFRREATDTQYF. The CDR3 region has the DNA TGCGCCAGCAGCCAAGTCTTTGCATTTCGGCGGGAGGCCACAGATACGCAGTATTTT.

The gene calls are TRBV2 and TRBJ2-2; D remains unclear. The length of the CDR3 is 14 residues. With 5 bases removed from V and 0 bases from J, the gap between germline ends came to 7 bases. Germline V lookup: CDR1 SNHLY, CDR2 FYNNEI. CDR3 in DNA: TGTGCCAGCAGTTACAGCTCGAACACCGGGGAGCTGTTTTTT. This gives the protein CASSYSSNTGELFF.

J is TRBJ2-7 and V is TRBV28, with TRBD1 identical over 11 bases. The CDR3 is 15 amino acids. Germline values: CDR1 MDHEN, CDR2 SYDVKM. The V segment lost 6 bases and the J segment 0 bases; nucleotides outside the gene matches: 4. The CDR3 spells CASRTGQGASYEQYF. CDR3 DNA sequence: TGTGCCAGCAGAACCGGACAGGGGGCCTCCTACGAGCAGTACTTC.

This chain connects TRBV19 to TRBJ2-6; D possibly corresponds to TRBD1 (5 bases). CDR1 is LNHDA and CDR2 is SQIVND in the germline V gene (reference sequence). V was trimmed by 7 bases and J by 2 bases, leaving 12 bases between them. This CDR3 comprises 15 residues. The CDR3 coding sequence is TGTGCCAGTACTACTCAGGGCCCTGGGGCCAACGTCCTGACTTTC. It specifies CASTTQGPGANVLTF.

The chain carries TRBV7-9 and TRBJ2-2; maybe TRBD2 (5 bases). Deletions cut 6 bases from V and 5 bases from J, with 25 bases between. The CDR3 is made up of 18 amino acids. CDR1 is SEHNR, CDR2 FQNEAQ, per germline (reference sequence). CDR3 loop: CASRGLVADRWETGELFF. In nucleotides, the CDR3 is TGTGCCAGCAGAGGTTTAGTGGCCGATAGGTGGGAGACCGGGGAGCTGTTTTTT.

The genes are TRBV15 and TRBJ2-3; D call uncertain. The CDR3 runs 15 residues. V lost 0 bases, J lost 1 base, and 8 bases lay in between. Looked up from germline, CDR1 is LNHNV and CDR2 is YYDKDF (reference sequence). CDR3 region: CATSRDRQGTDTQYF. In DNA form, the CDR3 reads TGTGCCACCAGCAGAGATCGGCAGGGCACAGATACGCAGTATTTT.

The V gene is TRBV7-2, the J gene TRBJ2-7; D gene uncertain. This CDR3 contains 11 residues. Germline loops: CDR1 SGHTA, CDR2 FQGNSA. V was clipped by 4 bases and J by 7 bases, with 8 bases between them. The CDR3 sequence: CASSSFGEQYF. The CDR3, as DNA: TGTGCCAGCAGCTCTTTCGGGGAGCAGTACTTC.

This chain links TRBV19 with TRBJ2-7; 7 bases fit TRBD2. CDR3 size: 13 residues. Germline CDR1 LNHDA, CDR2 SQIVND (reference sequence). Trimming took 4 bases from V and 3 from J; bases not matched to a gene: 3. The CDR3, as DNA: TGTGCCAGTAGTACCGCGGGAGACTACGAGCAGTACTTC. Translation gives CASSTAGDYEQYF.

V and J are TRBV5-1 and TRBJ2-3; 7 nucleotides align to TRBD1. With 1 base clipped from V and 4 bases from J, the junction kept 12 bases outside the gene matches. The germline gives CDR1 SGHRS, CDR2 YFSETQ. The CDR3 extends over 17 amino acids. The DNA of the CDR3 is TGCGCCAGCAGCTTGCCCCAGGGACAGAGCGTGGCAGATACGCAGTATTTT. It specifies CASSLPQGQSVADTQYF.

The sample holds one count of this clone. The chain combines TRBV6-5 with TRBJ2-7; 11 nucleotides match TRBD1. This CDR3 comprises 15 residues. J gave up 5 bases and V 5 bases, and 8 bases lay outside the gene matches. Germline V lookup: CDR1 MNHEY, CDR2 SVGAGI. The CDR3 DNA is TGTGCCAGCAGTATGGGGGGGACAGGGGGAGACGAGCAGTACTTC. Translated: CASSMGGTGGDEQYF.

This clone has only one observation. The chain combines TRBV30 with TRBJ2-3, with a tentative D call TRBD1 (6 bases). Germline values: CDR1 GTSNPN, CDR2 SVGIG (reference sequence). V gave up 5 bases and J gave up 5 bases, with 11 bases separating them. CDR3 length: 12 residues. The chain's CDR3 is CAWGQSIDTQYF. The CDR3 coding sequence is TGTGCCTGGGGACAGTCCATAGATACGCAGTATTTT.

The chain is built from TRBV28 and TRBJ1-1; D may be TRBD1 (5 bases). Germline CDR1 reads MDHEN; CDR2 reads SYDVKM. V lost 6 bases to trimming and J lost 7 bases, with 15 bases between them. The CDR3 is 13 amino acids. DNA for the CDR3: TGTGCCAGCAGCGACAGTTTTTCCAGTGAAGCTTTCTTT. Amino acid sequence: CASSDSFSSEAFF.

Concerning this clone itself: In the same sample, other DNA sequences code for this CDR3. The chain joins TRBV28 to TRBJ1-5; maybe TRBD1 (6 bases). Deletions cut 4 bases from V and 7 bases from J, with 17 bases between. The CDR3 consists of 15 residues. CDR1 and CDR2 (germline): MDHEN, SYDVKM. The CDR3 DNA sequence: TGTGCCAGCAGTTCACAGACAGGCCTGTACCAGCCCCAGCATTTT. This sequence encodes CASSSQTGLYQPQHF.

The sample holds a few counts of this clone. This chain connects TRBV5-1 to TRBJ2-6; D remains unclear. Germline CDR1 and CDR2: SGHRS and YFSETQ. This CDR3 has 15 residues. V shed 0 bases and J shed 1 base, with 5 bases lying between them. The CDR3 loop is CASSLAESGANVLTF. CDR3 bases: TGCGCCAGCAGCTTGGCGGAGTCTGGGGCCAACGTCCTGACTTTC.

The chain carries TRBV19 and TRBJ1-5, with D uncertain. The CDR3 spans 13 residues. V gave up 3 bases and J gave up 1 base, with 4 bases separating them. Germline CDR1 is LNHDA and CDR2 is SQIVND (reference sequence). CDR3 in amino acids: CASSMESNQPQHF. The CDR3 DNA reads as TGTGCCAGTAGTATGGAGAGCAATCAGCCCCAGCATTTT.

The chain joins TRBV27 to TRBJ2-3, with no clear D. The CDR3 has 14 amino acids. The germline CDR1 and CDR2 sequences are MNHEY and SMNVEV (reference sequence). V shed 1 base and J shed 0 bases, with 5 bases lying between them. The chain's CDR3 is CASSLLLSTDTQYF. The CDR3 DNA reads TGTGCCAGCAGTTTATTACTGAGCACAGATACGCAGTATTTT.

This clone was observed a single time. CDR3 nucleotides: TGCGCCAGCAGCCAAGTCCGCGACGGGGGAGTGCAGTTCTTC. The encoded protein is CASSQVRDGGVQFF. This sequence joins TRBV4-1 and TRBJ2-1; D might be TRBD2 (6 bases). Trimming pared 1 base from V and 12 bases from J, leaving 16 bases between. This CDR3 region has 14 residues. Germline CDR1 is MGHRA and CDR2 is YSYEKL.

This chain uses TRBV7-9 with TRBJ2-1; 7 nucleotides align to TRBD2. CDR1 and CDR2 (germline): SEHNR, FQNEAQ (reference sequence). The trim removed 5 bases at V and 6 bases at J, leaving 7 bases unmatched. The CDR3 totals 14 residues. In nucleotides, the CDR3 is TGTGCCAGCAGCCTACTAGCGAATTTCAATGAGCAGTTCTTC. Encoded protein: CASSLLANFNEQFF.

For the CDR3, the DNA is TGTGCCAGCAGTTACTCGCTTAGAGGGCACAATGAGCAGTTCTTC. This gives the protein CASSYSLRGHNEQFF. The chain couples TRBV6-5 to TRBJ2-1, with TRBD2 as a possible D gene (5 bases). This CDR3 is built from 15 residues. The germline V and J ends were trimmed by 0 bases and 5 bases, with 11 bases remaining between them. Germline V lookup: CDR1 MNHEY, CDR2 SVGAGI.

A single count supports this clone. The chain links TRBV27 to TRBJ2-7, with TRBD2 matching 13 bases. With 3 bases clipped from V and 7 bases from J, the junction kept 3 bases outside the gene matches. The CDR3 extends over 14 amino acids. Germline CDR1 is MNHEY and CDR2 is SMNVEV (reference sequence). The CDR3 here is CASSLWTSGREQYF. The CDR3 DNA sequence: TGTGCCAGCAGTTTGTGGACTAGCGGGAGAGAGCAGTACTTC.

This chain joins TRBV30 and TRBJ2-5; 7 nucleotides align to TRBD1. The CDR3 length is 15 residues. Germline CDR1 is GTSNPN and CDR2 is SVGIG (reference sequence). The junction had 6 bases not matched to a gene; V was cut back by 0 bases and J by 2 bases. DNA for the CDR3: TGTGCCTGGAGTGTACCAGGGGGTAGGCAAGAGACCCAGTACTTC. It is translated as CAWSVPGGRQETQYF.

The genes are TRBV19 and TRBJ2-2; a possible D gene is TRBD1 (5 bases). Germline CDR1 reads LNHDA; CDR2 reads SQIVND (reference sequence). Trimming stripped 1 base from V and 1 base from J, with 16 bases between. This CDR3 comprises 18 residues. For the CDR3, the DNA is TGTGCCAGTAGTATAGCCGCCCCAGGGTGGGGGAACACCGGGGAGCTGTTTTTT. Protein sequence: CASSIAAPGWGNTGELFF.